These 29 T cell receptor beta chains were sequenced from one sample in a study of PD-1 blockade in classical Hodgkin lymphoma. Sequencing was performed with immunoSEQ multiplex PCR; in TCRdb, only in-frame clones are kept and a portion is missing. The data hold 5,500 to 7,500 clones, with approximately 54% observed a single time. Every one of the patients relapsed after autologous stem cell transplantation (brentuximab vedotin exposure was variable). By magnetic negative selection, CD8+ T cells were isolated from the thawed PBMCs. The material was CD8+ T cells from blood, obtained at baseline. These receptors all come from a human donor with classical Hodgkin lymphoma.

In this sample, this clone turned up once. The rearrangement joins TRBV7-6 to TRBJ1-5; TRBD1 is a possible D gene (6 bases). Trimming removed 2 bases at V and 0 bases at J, with 11 bases between. Germline lookup yields CDR1 SGHVS and CDR2 FNYEAQ. The CDR3 runs 16 residues. CDR3 in DNA: TGTGCCAGCAGCTTATATGGGGGCAGTAGCAATCAGCCCCAGCATTTT. Protein: CASSLYGGSSNQPQHF.

The J gene is TRBJ2-7, the V gene TRBV10-3; D call uncertain. This CDR3 is built from 14 residues. Germline CDR1 is ENHRY and CDR2 is SYGVKD. V shed 2 bases and J shed 6 bases, with 14 bases lying between them. The CDR3 is CAISEAGRPTEQYF. CDR3 nucleotide sequence: TGTGCCATCAGTGAGGCCGGACGGCCCACCGAGCAGTACTTC.

The V gene is TRBV7-9, the J gene TRBJ2-3; D unresolved. Germline V CDR1 and CDR2: SEHNR, FQNEAQ (reference sequence). This CDR3 has 15 residues. The germline V and J ends were trimmed by 2 bases and 2 bases, with 11 bases remaining between them. CDR3 coding DNA: TGTGCCAGCAGCTTAAGGGCGGTCTTCACAGATACGCAGTATTTT. Residues: CASSLRAVFTDTQYF.

CDR3 residues: CASSGTANTGELFF. DNA of the CDR3: TGCGCCAGCTCCGGGACTGCGAACACCGGGGAGCTGTTTTTT. The genes are TRBV10-1 and TRBJ2-2; D perhaps matches TRBD2 (6 bases). Deletions cut 8 bases from V and 0 bases from J, with 10 bases between. Germline CDR1 reads WNHNN; CDR2 reads SYGVQD (reference sequence). The CDR3 contains 14 residues.

A single count supports this clone. The CDR3 region has the DNA TGTGCCAGCAGTTACCTTCTGGGGTACGAGCAGTACTTC. This gives the protein CASSYLLGYEQYF. The genes are TRBV6-6 and TRBJ2-7; D uncertain. V was pared by 2 bases and J by 4 bases, with 9 bases between. CDR1 and CDR2 from the germline V gene are MNHNY and SVGAGI (reference sequence). This CDR3 contains 13 residues.

The chain couples TRBV10-3 to TRBJ2-7; 7 bases align to TRBD1. CDR3 length: 16 amino acids. CDR1 ENHRY and CDR2 SYGVKD come from the germline V gene. V was pared by 5 bases and J by 4 bases, with 14 bases of the junction left unmatched. CDR3 protein: CAISPLTGLMWYEQYF. In DNA, the CDR3 is TGTGCCATCAGTCCCCTGACAGGGCTAATGTGGTACGAGCAGTACTTC.

The chain combines TRBV7-2 with TRBJ2-7, with 7 nucleotides matching TRBD1. J gave up 1 base and V 2 bases, and 5 bases lay outside the gene matches. The CDR3 spans 15 residues. Germline values: CDR1 SGHTA, CDR2 FQGNSA. In nucleotides, the CDR3 is TGTGCCAGCAGCTTATGGGACAGTTCTTCCTACGAGCAGTACTTC. Protein product: CASSLWDSSSYEQYF. Full variable domain (missing parts from reference TRBV7-2 and TRBJ2-7): GAGVSQSPSNKVTEKGKDVELRCDPISGHTALYWYRQSLGQGLEFLIYFQGNSAPDKSGLPSDRFSAERTGGSVSTLTIQRTQQEDSAVYLCASSLWDSSSYEQYFGPGTRLTVT.

V usage is TRBV7-8 and J usage is TRBJ1-1; no firm D call. V dropped 1 base and J dropped 8 bases, with 8 bases sitting between them. The CDR3 spans 12 residues. Germline CDR1 SGHVS, CDR2 FQNEAQ. CDR3 amino acids: CASSLVWSEAFF. In nucleotides, the CDR3 is TGTGCCAGCAGCTTAGTGTGGTCCGAAGCTTTCTTT.

The V gene is TRBV7-3, the J gene TRBJ2-7; possibly TRBD1 for D (6 bases). Germline V gives CDR1 SGHTA, CDR2 FQGTGA. V lost 5 bases and J lost 0, with 8 bases in between. The CDR3 totals 13 residues. In DNA, the CDR3 is TGTGCCAGCAGCCAGGACAGCTCCTACGAGCAGTACTTC. The encoded protein is CASSQDSSYEQYF.

The chain employs TRBV27 and TRBJ2-7; 10 bases are a match to TRBD2. The CDR3 loop spans 16 amino acids. V was pared by 9 bases and J by 5 bases, with 16 bases of the junction left unmatched. Germline V CDR1 and CDR2: MNHEY, SMNVEV (reference sequence). The CDR3 nucleotides are TGTGCCAGTTCCTTATTTCCTAGCGGGAGATCAGACGAGCAGTACTTC. Its translation is CASSLFPSGRSDEQYF.

The V gene is TRBV7-9, the J gene TRBJ1-4; perhaps TRBD1 as D (6 bases). The CDR3 extends over 14 amino acids. V lost 1 base to trimming and J lost 6 bases, with 9 bases between them. The germline CDR1 and CDR2 sequences are SEHNR and FQNEAQ (reference sequence). The CDR3 DNA reads TGTGCCAGCAGCTTAGTTGGGGGCGATGAAAAACTGTTTTTT. It specifies CASSLVGGDEKLFF. The variable domain in full, completed from reference TRBV7-9 and TRBJ1-4, reads DTGVSQNPRHKITKRGQNVTFRCDPISEHNRLYWYRQTLGQGPEFLTYFQNEAQLEKSRLLSDRFSAERPKGSFSTLEIQRTEQGDSAMYLCASSLVGGDEKLFFGSGTQLSVL.

This clone has more than one count but fewer than ten. The chain uses TRBV7-9 and TRBJ2-1, with 7 bases lining up with TRBD1. V shed 5 bases and J 5 bases; nucleotides not matched to a gene: 15. The germline V gene encodes CDR1 SEHNR and CDR2 FQNEAQ (reference sequence). The length of the CDR3 is 17 residues. The CDR3 bases are TGTGCCAGCAGCCCCTCCAAGGGGGCCAAGGGAGACAATGAGCAGTTCTTC. Translation gives CASSPSKGAKGDNEQFF.

This clone is medium-sized in the sample. CDR3 nucleotide sequence: TGTGCCAGCAGCTTAGTGCGTGACGAGCAGTACTTC. It codes for CASSLVRDEQYF. The chain is built from TRBV7-9 and TRBJ2-7; D call uncertain. Deletions cut 1 base from V and 5 bases from J, with 6 bases between. This CDR3 comprises 12 residues. Looked up from germline, CDR1 is SEHNR and CDR2 is FQNEAQ (reference sequence). The whole variable domain, remainder taken from reference TRBV7-9 and TRBJ2-7, is DTGVSQNPRHKITKRGQNVTFRCDPISEHNRLYWYRQTLGQGPEFLTYFQNEAQLEKSRLLSDRFSAERPKGSFSTLEIQRTEQGDSAMYLCASSLVRDEQYFGPGTRLTVT.

V usage is TRBV27 and J usage is TRBJ1-5, with 11 bases identical to TRBD1. This CDR3 is built from 16 residues. V lost 6 bases to trimming and J lost 6 bases; unmatched junction nucleotides: 10. The V gene's germline CDR1 is MNHEY and CDR2 SMNVEV (reference sequence). The CDR3 DNA follows: TGTGCCAGCAGCCCGGACAGGGGGCTAGGGAGTCAGCCCCAGCATTTT. This encodes CASSPDRGLGSQPQHF.

The chain couples TRBV7-3 to TRBJ1-1; TRBD1 aligns across 7 bases. The length of the CDR3 is 14 residues. The V segment lost 1 base and the J segment 5 bases; nucleotides outside the gene matches: 4. Germline CDR1 and CDR2: SGHTA and FQGTGA. In DNA form, the CDR3 reads TGTGCCAGCAGCTTAAAAGGGGGCGGTACTGAAGCTTTCTTT. Translating it yields CASSLKGGGTEAFF.

This clone was detected a few times. The rearrangement links TRBV7-2 to TRBJ1-1; D is possibly TRBD1 (6 bases). This CDR3 is built from 13 residues. V dropped 5 bases and J dropped 8 bases, with 15 bases sitting between them. Germline V gene sequence: CDR1 SGHTA, CDR2 FQGNSA. The CDR3 sequence: CASSEHTGLEAFF. CDR3 DNA sequence: TGTGCCAGCAGCGAACATACAGGGTTAGAAGCTTTCTTT. The full variable domain, rest sourced from reference TRBV7-2 and TRBJ1-1, is GAGVSQSPSNKVTEKGKDVELRCDPISGHTALYWYRQSLGQGLEFLIYFQGNSAPDKSGLPSDRFSAERTGGSVSTLTIQRTQQEDSAVYLCASSEHTGLEAFFGQGTRLTVV.

The chain joins TRBV4-1 to TRBJ2-7, with a possible D match to TRBD2 (5 bases). Germline V gives CDR1 MGHRA, CDR2 YSYEKL. With 1 base removed from V and 3 bases from J, the gap between germline ends came to 10 bases. CDR3 size: 14 residues. The CDR3 here is CASSQADGNYEQYF. The CDR3 DNA reads TGCGCCAGCAGCCAAGCAGACGGGAACTACGAGCAGTACTTC.

The chain is built from TRBV19 and TRBJ2-5; 7 bases line up with TRBD1. The CDR3 is 16 residues long. J lost 0 bases, V lost 0 bases, and 4 bases had no gene match. The V gene's germline CDR1 is LNHDA and CDR2 SQIVND (reference sequence). The CDR3 sequence: CASSIDGGQHQETQYF. The CDR3 coding sequence is TGTGCCAGTAGTATAGATGGGGGACAGCACCAAGAGACCCAGTACTTC.

In this sample, this clone turned up once. V gene TRBV4-1 combines with J gene TRBJ2-5; TRBD2 matches at 13 bases. The closer fit of TRBJ2-7 to the DNA end suggests the J call may be wrong. CDR3 length equals 16 residues. The V gene's germline CDR1 is MGHRA and CDR2 YSYEKL. In DNA, the CDR3 is TGCGCCAGCAGCCAAGATGGGACTAGCGGGGTCTACGAGCAGTACTTC. This sequence encodes CASSQDGTSGVYEQYF.

The DNA for the CDR3 is TGTGCCAGCAGTGAAGCGCTGTTAGGGGCACTTTACGAGCAGTACTTC. It specifies CASSEALLGALYEQYF. The genes are TRBV6-1 and TRBJ2-7; TRBD1 might be the D (5 bases). This CDR3 comprises 16 residues. From germline, CDR1 is MNHNS and CDR2 SASEGT. V lost 0 bases, J lost 4 bases, and 16 bases lay in between.

This clone was detected only a few times. V gene TRBV5-6 combines with J gene TRBJ2-5; 15 bases are a match to TRBD2. Germline values: CDR1 SGHDT, CDR2 YYEEEE. V gave up 3 bases and J gave up 4 bases; unmatched junction bases: 7. This CDR3 spans 17 amino acids. DNA for the CDR3: TGTGCCAGCAGCTACAGCGGGGGACTAGCGGGAGGAGAGACCCAGTACTTC. Its translation: CASSYSGGLAGGETQYF.

This chain joins TRBV9 and TRBJ2-1; TRBD2 aligns across 14 bases. CDR1 SGDLS and CDR2 YYNGEE come from the germline V gene. The CDR3 length is 18 residues. Germline trimming cut 4 bases from V and 0 bases from J; bases unmatched to any gene: 6. The CDR3 nucleotides read TGTGCCAGCAGCCCAGGGACTAGCGGGAGTAGCTCCTACAATGAGCAGTTCTTC. It codes for CASSPGTSGSSSYNEQFF.

The gene calls are TRBV2 and TRBJ2-5, with D tentatively TRBD2 (5 bases). The better agreement between TRBJ2-7 and the DNA end casts doubt on the J call. The CDR3 sequence is 15 residues long. From germline, CDR1 is SNHLY and CDR2 FYNNEI. Written as DNA, the CDR3 is TGTGCCAGCAGTGAAGCTTCGGGATTCGAGTACGAGCAGTACTTC. Protein: CASSEASGFEYEQYF.

The chain is built from TRBV27 and TRBJ1-5; D ambiguous. The V and J ends lost 3 bases and 4 bases respectively, with 10 bases between them. Germline V CDR1 and CDR2: MNHEY, SMNVEV (reference sequence). This CDR3 is built from 14 residues. The CDR3: CASSFNSANQPQHF. Here the CDR3 DNA reads TGTGCCAGCAGTTTCAACAGCGCTAATCAGCCCCAGCATTTT.

This clone has just one count. A far bigger clonotype differs at one base, so this is likely a read error. At the DNA level, this CDR3 is encoded by other sequences in the same sample as well. The rearrangement joins TRBV5-6 to TRBJ1-5; no definite D call. The CDR3 length is 15 residues. V shed 4 bases and J shed 0 bases, with 11 bases lying between them. The germline CDR1 and CDR2 sequences are SGHDT and YYEEEE. CDR3 nucleotides: TGTGCCAGCAGCCACGCCTTCAATAGCAATCAGCCCCAGCATTTT. The encoded protein is CASSHAFNSNQPQHF. The variable domain in full, with the rest retrieved from reference TRBV5-6 and TRBJ1-5, is DAGVTQSPTHLIKTRGQQVTLRCSPKSGHDTVSWYQQALGQGPQFIFQYYEEEERQRGNFPDRFSGHQFPNYSSELNVNALLLGDSALYLCASSHAFNSNQPQHFGDGTRLSIL.

The sample holds one count of this clone. The chain has TRBV11-2 and TRBJ1-2; D not resolved. In germline, CDR1 is SGHAT, CDR2 FQNNGV. The CDR3 runs to 13 residues. Trimming cost V 1 base and J 8 bases, with 11 bases left between them. DNA of the CDR3: TGTGCCAGCAGCTTAGCGCTGAGAGGCGGCTACACCTTC. This encodes CASSLALRGGYTF.

The chain has TRBV27 and TRBJ2-1; 10 bases agree with TRBD2. The ends lost 3 bases at V and 6 bases at J; junction bases unmatched: 11. This CDR3 region has 17 residues. The germline V gene has CDR1 MNHEY and CDR2 SMNVEV (reference sequence). CDR3 residues: CASSFQAGGPGVNEQFF. In DNA form, the CDR3 reads TGTGCCAGCAGTTTTCAAGCGGGGGGGCCGGGGGTCAATGAGCAGTTCTTC.

This sequence joins TRBV14 and TRBJ2-7; D uncertain. This CDR3 contains 14 residues. Germline-derived CDR1 and CDR2 are SGHDN and FVKESK. Deletions cut 1 base from V and 6 bases from J, with 13 bases between. The DNA for the CDR3 is TGTGCCAGCAGCCAAGTCAGACACGGCGGCGAGCAGTACTTC. Translation gives CASSQVRHGGEQYF.

The gene calls are TRBV28 and TRBJ1-6; possible D gene TRBD1, 5 bases. This CDR3 contains 17 residues. The germline gives CDR1 MDHEN, CDR2 SYDVKM. V was clipped by 6 bases and J by 6 bases, with 21 bases between them. The CDR3 coding sequence is TGTGCCAGCAGCCCTTTTGGGGGGGGGAGCTTTAATTCACCCCTCCACTTT. Protein product: CASSPFGGGSFNSPLHF.